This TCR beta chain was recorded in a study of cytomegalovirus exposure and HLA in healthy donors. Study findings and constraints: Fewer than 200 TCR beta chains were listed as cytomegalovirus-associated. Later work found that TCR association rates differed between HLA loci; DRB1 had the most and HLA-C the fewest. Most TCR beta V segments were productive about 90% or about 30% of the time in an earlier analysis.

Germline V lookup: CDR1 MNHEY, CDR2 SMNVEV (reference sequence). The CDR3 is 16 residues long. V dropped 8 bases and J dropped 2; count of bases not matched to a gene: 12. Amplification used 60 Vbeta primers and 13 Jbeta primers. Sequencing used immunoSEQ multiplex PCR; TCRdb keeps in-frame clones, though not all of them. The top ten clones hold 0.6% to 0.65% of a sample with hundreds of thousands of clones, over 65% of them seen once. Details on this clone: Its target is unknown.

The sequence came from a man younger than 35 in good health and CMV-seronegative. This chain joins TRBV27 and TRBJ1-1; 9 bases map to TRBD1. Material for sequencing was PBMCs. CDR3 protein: CASGPRTGAPNTEAFF. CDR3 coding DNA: TGTGCCAGCGGTCCGCGGACAGGGGCACCTAACACTGAAGCTTTCTTT.